This TCR beta chain derives from a study of T cells in Graves' hyperthyroidism and ophthalmopathy. Researchers amplified the TCR beta CDR3 regions from RNA transcripts. The primer set for the first-round RT-PCR of the TCR CDR3 was HTBI. TCRdb itself ran the multiplex PCR reads through MiXCR, one entry per CDR3 protein. The table shows about 58,000 distinct CDR3 sequences, with about 50% occurring only once. The study's findings and limits: The majority of expanded thyroid clonotypes above 0.001 also appeared in blood. Model output signaled ophthalmopathy a median around 6.9 months ahead of onset.

Individuals with ophthalmopathy presented a Clinical Activity Score of at least 3, a NOSPECS grade of at least 4 and a duration under 3 months. Orbital computed tomography, thyroid ultrasound, serum thyroxine and TRAb, and clinical symptoms together informed the diagnoses. A remark on this clonotype: Its antigen is unknown.

Germline trimming cut 6 bases from V and 7 bases from J; bases unmatched to any gene: 3. The length of the CDR3 is 12 residues. Sequencing was done on a sample of blood. This clonotype originated in a woman in her twenties or thirties with Graves' ophthalmopathy. This chain joins TRBV12-3 or TRBV12-4 and TRBJ2-1, with TRBD2 matching over 7 bases. The CDR3 coding sequence is TGTGCCAGCAGATCGGGAGGAAATGAGCAGTTCTTC. This codes for CASRSGGNEQFF.